Presented here are 27 T cell receptor beta chains from one specimen sequenced in a study of T cell repertoires in cytomegalovirus infection. From the reads, TCRdb called clonotypes with MiXCR, one entry per CDR3 protein. Among 250,000 to 300,000 distinct CDR3 sequences listed, roughly an eighth were seen once. The material sequenced was PBMCs. All receptors come from a human donor in good health (CMV status not recorded). Some clones in this sample may be carry-over from other donors' samples.

As concerns this clonotype: This may stem from a read error, because a much larger clone lies one nucleotide away. The chain has TRBV6-5 and TRBJ1-5; 8 positions agree with TRBD1. Germline CDR1 MNHEY, CDR2 SVGAGI. The CDR3 covers 15 residues. Here the CDR3 DNA reads TGTGCCAGCAGTACCGGGGCAGGGGGCAATCAGCCCCATCATTTT. Translating gives CASSTGAGGNQPHHF.

In this sample, this clonotype turned up many times. The chain couples TRBV11-1 to TRBJ2-7; 11 bases are shared with TRBD2. CDR3 length: 15 amino acids. Germline V gene data show CDR1 as SGHAT and CDR2 as FQDESV (reference sequence). With 5 bases clipped from V and 7 bases from J, the junction kept 10 bases outside the gene matches. CDR3 DNA sequence: TGTGCCAGCAGCGCCCGACTAGCGGGGACCAGGGAGCAGTACTTC. It translates to CASSARLAGTREQYF.

The chain links TRBV4-1 to TRBJ1-2, with TRBD1 as a possible D gene (5 bases). V was cut by 5 bases and J by 6 bases, with 10 bases left in between. Germline loops: CDR1 MGHRA, CDR2 YSYEKL. This CDR3 spans 12 amino acids. The chain's CDR3 is CASSSRGDGYTF. The CDR3 DNA is TGCGCCAGCAGCTCAAGGGGTGATGGCTACACCTTC.

This clonotype was picked up many times. The rearrangement links TRBV15 to TRBJ2-3, with 8 bases matching TRBD1. CDR3 length equals 17 residues. Germline trimming cut 5 bases from V and 3 bases from J; bases unmatched to any gene: 13. Germline V lookup: CDR1 LNHNV, CDR2 YYDKDF (reference sequence). CDR3 residues: CATSRRSRGRRTDTQYF. In nucleotides, the CDR3 is TGTGCCACCAGCCGAAGGTCCAGGGGGCGCCGGACAGATACGCAGTATTTT.

This clonotype was seen more than once but under ten times. The chain employs TRBV2 and TRBJ1-1; D unresolved. Per germline, CDR1 SNHLY and CDR2 FYNNEI. Trimming removed 3 bases at V and 1 base at J, with 6 bases between. The CDR3 sequence is 13 residues long. For the CDR3, the DNA is TGTGCCAGCAGTGAGCAGCGGAACACTGAAGCTTTCTTT. Its translation is CASSEQRNTEAFF.

This clonotype was picked up a small number of times. J is TRBJ1-6 and V is TRBV28; D gene uncertain. V was trimmed by 4 bases and J by 5 bases, leaving 15 bases between them. The germline gives CDR1 MDHEN, CDR2 SYDVKM. CDR3 length: 16 amino acids. CDR3 bases: TGTGCCAGCAGTTCGGCATCGACGAGGCATAATTCACCCCTCCACTTT. Translated, it gives CASSSASTRHNSPLHF.

This clonotype showed up many times. This rearrangement joins TRBV7-2 to TRBJ2-1; 10 bases map to TRBD2. Germline lookup yields CDR1 SGHTA and CDR2 FQGNSA. Trimming at V came to 5 bases and at J to 0 bases, leaving 4 bases not matched to a gene. This CDR3 contains 16 residues. This CDR3 reads CASSPGLAVSYNEQFF. DNA of the CDR3: TGTGCCAGCAGCCCAGGACTAGCGGTCTCCTACAATGAGCAGTTCTTC.

This clonotype turned up a few times. The chain recombines TRBV7-9 with TRBJ2-3; the D is unclear. CDR1 is SEHNR, CDR2 FQNEAQ, per germline (reference sequence). The CDR3 length is 14 residues. V gave up 1 base and J gave up 14 bases, with 19 bases separating them. The CDR3 protein is CASSLGGGPLGLYF. CDR3 DNA: TGTGCCAGCAGCTTAGGCGGCGGTCCTCTGGGTCTGTATTTT.

The V call is TRBV20-1, the J call TRBJ1-1; D is ambiguous. This CDR3 is built from 13 residues. Germline V lookup: CDR1 DFQATT, CDR2 SNEGSKA (reference sequence). Trimming stripped 2 bases from V and 5 bases from J, with 12 bases between. This chain's CDR3 is CSARSTAITEAFF. In DNA, the CDR3 is TGCAGTGCTAGATCGACTGCCATAACTGAAGCTTTCTTT.

The CDR3 DNA sequence: TGCAGTGCTTTGACAGGGTGGGCGCCAGATACGCAGTATTTT. Amino acid sequence: CSALTGWAPDTQYF. The chain is built from TRBV20-1 and TRBJ2-3; the match to TRBD1 covers 7 bases. Germline CDR1 DFQATT, CDR2 SNEGSKA (reference sequence). There are 14 residues in the CDR3. V was clipped by 5 bases and J by 4 bases; unmatched bases: 9.

V is TRBV20-1 and J is TRBJ1-6, with 10 bases identical to TRBD1. The CDR3 is made up of 14 amino acids. Germline V gene data show CDR1 as DFQATT and CDR2 as SNEGSKA (reference sequence). Losses at the gene ends were 7 bases for V and 8 bases for J; bases not matched to a gene: 8. The CDR3 region is CSVKTGTGDSPLHF. In DNA, the CDR3 is TGCAGTGTCAAGACCGGGACAGGGGATTCACCCCTCCACTTT.

The chain recombines TRBV20-1 with TRBJ2-3; tentatively, D is TRBD2 (5 bases). This CDR3 contains 16 residues. Trimming removed 0 bases from V and 3 bases from J, with 16 bases in between. Germline V gene lookup returns CDR1 DFQATT and CDR2 SNEGSKA (reference sequence). CDR3 region: CSARDFVRVVTDTQYF. The DNA of the CDR3 is TGCAGTGCTAGAGATTTCGTGCGGGTGGTTACAGATACGCAGTATTTT.

This clonotype was picked up many times. The chain recombines TRBV7-2 with TRBJ2-1, with D possibly being TRBD1 (6 bases). CDR1 SGHTA and CDR2 FQGNSA come from the germline V gene. The CDR3 length is 14 residues. With 5 bases removed from V and 10 bases from J, the gap between germline ends came to 18 bases. CDR3 coding DNA: TGTGCCAGCAGCCCCGAAACAGGGTTCAACGAGCAGTTCTTC. Its translation is CASSPETGFNEQFF.

Only a few counts were recorded for this clonotype. The rearrangement uses TRBV15 and TRBJ1-5; 11 bases align to TRBD1. CDR1 is LNHNV and CDR2 is YYDKDF in the germline V gene (reference sequence). The J segment lost 4 bases and the V segment lost 6 bases, leaving 2 bases of the junction unmatched. This CDR3 spans 14 amino acids. CDR3: CATSRDRGNQPQHF. The DNA of the CDR3 is TGTGCCACCAGTAGGGACAGGGGGAATCAGCCCCAGCATTTT. The whole variable domain, remainder taken from reference TRBV15 and TRBJ1-5, is DAMVIQNPRYQVTQFGKPVTLSCSQTLNHNVMYWYQQKSSQAPKLLFHYYDKDFNNEADTPDNFQSRRPNTSFCFLDIRSPGLGDTAMYLCATSRDRGNQPQHFGDGTRLSIL.

This clonotype has just a few counts. The gene calls are TRBV27 and TRBJ2-7; tentatively, D is TRBD1 or TRBD2 (5 bases each). Germline loops: CDR1 MNHEY, CDR2 SMNVEV (reference sequence). The CDR3 contains 15 residues. V lost 4 bases, J lost 0 bases, and 13 bases lay in between. Here the CDR3 DNA reads TGTGCCAGCAGTTGGGGAGCCGGGACCTCCTACGAGCAGTACTTC. As protein: CASSWGAGTSYEQYF.

This clonotype has a count of ten or more. V is TRBV28 and J is TRBJ2-1; possibly TRBD1 for D (6 bases). The V end lost 4 bases, the J end lost 1 base, and 20 bases lay between the germline ends. The CDR3 length is 18 residues. Germline V gives CDR1 MDHEN, CDR2 SYDVKM. CDR3 sequence (DNA): TGTGCCAGCAGTTCTGGGGACACCCTGATGGTGTCCTACAATGAGCAGTTCTTC. Protein product: CASSSGDTLMVSYNEQFF.

The gene calls are TRBV11-2 and TRBJ1-1; no reliable D call. The CDR3 totals 20 residues. The V end was cut by 2 bases, the J end by 0 bases, with 25 bases between. Germline V gene lookup returns CDR1 SGHAT and CDR2 FQNNGV. This CDR3 reads CASSLNFAREAASVNTEAFF. The CDR3 nucleotides read TGTGCCAGCAGCTTAAATTTTGCGCGTGAGGCCGCTTCGGTGAACACTGAAGCTTTCTTT.

The sample holds a few counts of this clonotype. This chain links TRBV12-3 or TRBV12-4 with TRBJ2-7; TRBD1 might be the D (5 bases). V lost 0 bases and J lost 5, with 8 bases in between. The CDR3 extends over 13 amino acids. CDR3 protein: CASSLAGVHEQYF. The DNA of the CDR3 is TGTGCCAGCAGTTTAGCAGGGGTCCACGAGCAGTACTTC.

This clonotype came up a few times. The genes are TRBV7-3 and TRBJ1-4, with TRBD1 identical over 7 bases. The junction had 7 bases not matched to a gene; V was cut back by 5 bases and J by 7 bases. CDR3 size: 14 residues. CDR1 and CDR2 (germline): SGHTA, FQGTGA. Here the CDR3 DNA reads TGTGCCAGCAGCACGGCAGGGGGATCTGAAAAACTGTTTTTT. It specifies CASSTAGGSEKLFF.

This clonotype was seen at least ten times. The rearrangement links TRBV15 to TRBJ1-2, with 11 bases matching TRBD1. Germline-derived CDR1 and CDR2 are LNHNV and YYDKDF (reference sequence). V lost 1 base and J lost 4; bases outside the gene matches: 2. CDR3 length: 15 residues. The CDR3 spells CATSRGTGGGYGYTF. The CDR3 bases are TGTGCCACCAGCAGAGGGACAGGGGGCGGCTATGGCTACACCTTC. The full variable domain, with the rest looked up from reference TRBV15 and TRBJ1-2, is DAMVIQNPRYQVTQFGKPVTLSCSQTLNHNVMYWYQQKSSQAPKLLFHYYDKDFNNEADTPDNFQSRRPNTSFCFLDIRSPGLGDTAMYLCATSRGTGGGYGYTFGSGTRLTVV.

The chain has TRBV4-1 and TRBJ2-1, with D maybe TRBD1 (5 bases). The length of the CDR3 is 15 residues. The germline V gene has CDR1 MGHRA and CDR2 YSYEKL. Trimming left V 4 bases short and J 4 bases short, with 14 bases between. The CDR3 sequence: CASSPQGGRYNEQFF. Written as DNA, the CDR3 is TGCGCCAGCAGCCCCCAGGGTGGCAGATACAATGAGCAGTTCTTC.

The chain couples TRBV20-1 to TRBJ1-5; D is possibly TRBD1 (5 bases). The CDR3 runs to 15 residues. The ends were cut back, 4 bases at V and 1 base at J, with 14 bases in the middle. Per germline, CDR1 DFQATT and CDR2 SNEGSKA (reference sequence). CDR3 sequence: CSAKPDRLSNQPQHF. Written as DNA, the CDR3 is TGCAGTGCTAAACCTGACAGATTAAGCAATCAGCCCCAGCATTTT.

In its sample, this clonotype was seen many times. The chain couples TRBV5-6 to TRBJ2-1; D not certain. Germline CDR1 is SGHDT and CDR2 is YYEEEE. Between the trimmed V and J ends, which lost 0 bases and 3 bases, there was a span of 7 bases. This CDR3 region has 14 residues. As DNA, the CDR3 is TGTGCCAGCAGCTTGGGGGCGATCTACAATGAGCAGTTCTTC. Translation: CASSLGAIYNEQFF. Supplemented by reference TRBV5-6 and TRBJ2-1, the full variable domain reads DAGVTQSPTHLIKTRGQQVTLRCSPKSGHDTVSWYQQALGQGPQFIFQYYEEEERQRGNFPDRFSGHQFPNYSSELNVNALLLGDSALYLCASSLGAIYNEQFFGPGTRLTVL.

The V and J genes are TRBV5-6 and TRBJ1-5; D may be TRBD1 (5 bases). The germline CDR1 and CDR2 sequences are SGHDT and YYEEEE. The CDR3 is 16 residues long. Trimming removed 0 bases from V and 4 bases from J, with 14 bases in between. In DNA, the CDR3 is TGTGCCAGCAGCTTGGGGAGGACACGAAGAAATCAGCCCCAGCATTTT. Translation gives CASSLGRTRRNQPQHF. Complete variable domain (other parts from reference TRBV5-6 and TRBJ1-5): DAGVTQSPTHLIKTRGQQVTLRCSPKSGHDTVSWYQQALGQGPQFIFQYYEEEERQRGNFPDRFSGHQFPNYSSELNVNALLLGDSALYLCASSLGRTRRNQPQHFGDGTRLSIL.

The chain uses TRBV9 and TRBJ1-1; D is uncertain. Trimming removed 3 bases at V and 0 bases at J, with 9 bases between. The germline V gene has CDR1 SGDLS and CDR2 YYNGEE. This CDR3 has 14 amino acids. The CDR3 loop is CASSAGSLNTEAFF. As DNA, the CDR3 is TGTGCCAGCAGCGCGGGATCTTTGAACACTGAAGCTTTCTTT.

This clonotype was counted only a few times. The junction and the germline gene differ at one end; a read error may be behind it. V and J are TRBV12-3 or TRBV12-4 and TRBJ2-3; TRBD2 might be the D (5 bases). This CDR3 has 13 amino acids. DNA for the CDR3: TGTGCCAGCAGCTCATCTAGCACCGATACGCAGTATTTT. It specifies CASSSSSTDTQYF.

The table lists this clonotype with a few counts. The V and J genes are TRBV20-1 and TRBJ1-2, with TRBD1 matching 9 bases. V was clipped by 6 bases and J by 0 bases; unmatched bases: 14. In germline, CDR1 is DFQATT, CDR2 SNEGSKA (reference sequence). The CDR3 is 17 residues long. The CDR3 DNA is TGCAGTGCCCAGGGGGACGACAGGGGGTTTGCTAACTATGGCTACACCTTC. Protein: CSAQGDDRGFANYGYTF.